Below, 14 T cell receptor beta chains from the same sample are listed, as sequenced in a study of Graves' ophthalmopathy and Graves' hyperthyroidism. Amplification of the TCR beta CDR3 regions used RNA transcripts (as template). Second-round multiplex PCR followed a first-round RT-PCR using HTBI primers. One entry per CDR3 protein results from TCRdb running MiXCR on the multiplex PCR reads. The sample lists hundreds of thousands of distinct CDR3 sequences, around 42% occurring once. Sequencing was carried out using peripheral blood. These TCRs come from an adult man with Graves' ophthalmopathy.

This clonotype came up once. The V and J genes are TRBV20-1 and TRBJ2-7, with D perhaps matching TRBD1 (5 bases). CDR3 length: 14 residues. V lost 1 base and J 4 bases, leaving 14 bases between the germline ends. Per the germline V gene, CDR1 is DFQATT and CDR2 is SNEGSKA (reference sequence). This chain's CDR3 is CSARGPTTAYEQYF. The CDR3 region has the DNA TGCAGTGCTAGAGGCCCGACGACAGCTTACGAGCAGTACTTC.

V gene TRBV7-4 combines with J gene TRBJ1-2; D gene unclear. This CDR3 has 14 amino acids. V was shortened by 5 bases and J by 5 bases, with 15 bases between the two germline ends. Germline V gene lookup returns CDR1 SGHVT and CDR2 SQSDAQ. The CDR3: CASSPLPVEYGYTF. CDR3 bases: TGTGCCAGCAGCCCTCTTCCGGTAGAGTATGGCTACACCTTC.

A note on this clonotype: One end of the junction does not line up with germline, which may come from a read error. The J gene is TRBJ1-2, the V gene TRBV10-3; D not resolved. The CDR3 totals 14 residues. CDR1 ENHRY and CDR2 SYGVKD come from the germline V gene. CDR3: CASSYSKTAYGYTF. The CDR3 DNA reads as TGTGCCAGCAGTTACTCGAAGACGGCCTATGGCTACACCTTC.

About this clonotype: A clone one base away is much larger, so this may be a read error. The chain carries TRBV5-1 and TRBJ2-7; D may match TRBD1 or TRBD2 (5 bases each). CDR1 is SGHRS, CDR2 YFSETQ, per germline. The V end was cut by 2 bases, the J end by 4 bases, with 13 bases between. The CDR3 has 14 residues. CDR3: CASSLSQGRYEQYF. The DNA for the CDR3 is TGCGCCAGCAGCTTAAGTCAGGGACGTTACGAGCAGTACTTC.

This clonotype was found once. The chain recombines TRBV15 with TRBJ1-2; 7 nucleotides line up with TRBD1. The germline CDR1 and CDR2 sequences are LNHNV and YYDKDF (reference sequence). J gave up 6 bases and V 1 base, and 17 bases lay outside the gene matches. This CDR3 is built from 18 residues. The DNA for the CDR3 is TGTGCCACCAGCAGAGGTCGGAGGGGGGCAGGGGGGTCGGATGGCTACACCTTC. It yields the protein CATSRGRRGAGGSDGYTF.

There are a few counts of this clonotype. The CDR3 region is CASEGGDDGYTF. DNA of the CDR3: TGTGCCAGCGAAGGAGGGGACGATGGCTACACCTTC. The chain has TRBV19 and TRBJ1-2; D perhaps matches TRBD1 (5 bases). Germline CDR1 is LNHDA and CDR2 is SQIVND (reference sequence). The CDR3 covers 12 residues. The V end was cut by 9 bases, the J end by 6 bases, with 14 bases between.

This chain uses TRBV19 with TRBJ2-5, with a weak D call TRBD1 (5 bases). Looked up from germline, CDR1 is LNHDA and CDR2 is SQIVND (reference sequence). Trimming left V 5 bases short and J 5 bases short, with 12 bases between. The CDR3 is 13 residues long. This CDR3 is CASSDQGEETQYF. DNA for the CDR3: TGTGCCAGTAGTGACCAGGGTGAGGAGACCCAGTACTTC.

This chain connects TRBV6-5 to TRBJ2-5; 12 bases match TRBD2. CDR1 and CDR2 from the germline V gene are MNHEY and SVGAGI. The CDR3 is 17 residues long. The junction had 11 bases not matched to a gene; V was cut back by 5 bases and J by 4 bases. The CDR3 sequence is CASSRTGLAGGGETQYF. The CDR3 nucleotides are TGTGCCAGCAGTCGAACAGGGCTAGCGGGAGGGGGAGAGACCCAGTACTTC.

CDR3 in DNA: TGTGCCGTAGGACACACTGAAGCTTTCTTT. It encodes CAVGHTEAFF. V and J are TRBV7-8 and TRBJ1-1; D remains unclear. This CDR3 is 10 amino acids long. Germline-derived CDR1 and CDR2 are SGHVS and FQNEAQ. Trimming shortened V by 11 bases and J by 3 bases, and 7 bases separated the two germline ends. Filled out from reference TRBV7-8 and TRBJ1-1, the complete variable domain reads GAGVSQSPRYKVAKRGQDVALRCDPISGHVSLFWYQQALGQGPEFLTYFQNEAQLDKSGLPSDRFFAERPEGSVSTLKIQRTQQEDSAVYLCAVGHTEAFFGQGTRLTVV.

This sequence joins TRBV7-9 and TRBJ2-7; the match to TRBD1 covers 9 bases. J was trimmed by 3 bases and V by 5 bases; bases with no gene match: 8. The CDR3 runs to 15 residues. Germline V gives CDR1 SEHNR, CDR2 FQNEAQ (reference sequence). CDR3 sequence (DNA): TGTGCCAGCAGCCCCGGGACAGGGAGCGTCTACGAGCAGTACTTC. It encodes CASSPGTGSVYEQYF.

Concerning this clonotype itself: Its ends do not fully match the called genes, so a read error is possible. This sequence joins TRBV10-2 and TRBJ1-4, with 9 bases aligning to TRBD1. The CDR3 loop spans 16 amino acids. The germline gives CDR1 WSHSY, CDR2 SAAADI. For the CDR3, the DNA is TGCGCCAGCAGTGAGTCTTCTTGGACAGGGGCTGAAAGACTGTTTTTT. This translates into CASSESSWTGAERLFF.

The rearrangement uses TRBV20-1 and TRBJ1-1, with D maybe TRBD1 (6 bases). V lost 3 bases and J lost 7, with 18 bases in between. The length of the CDR3 is 14 residues. The V gene's germline CDR1 is DFQATT and CDR2 SNEGSKA (reference sequence). The CDR3 reads CSARGLLGGLEAFF. For the CDR3, the DNA is TGCAGTGCTAGGGGTTTGTTGGGGGGCCTTGAAGCTTTCTTT.

The DNA of the CDR3 is TGTGCCAGCAGCCCTAGTAGTCCCTACGAGCAGTACTTC. Translation: CASSPSSPYEQYF. The V and J genes are TRBV7-8 and TRBJ2-7, with no clear D. Trimming took 5 bases from V and 2 from J, leaving 10 bases between them. CDR1 SGHVS and CDR2 FQNEAQ come from the germline V gene. The CDR3 is made up of 13 amino acids.

This rearrangement joins TRBV15 to TRBJ1-4; TRBD1 aligns across 9 bases. Germline assignment: CDR1 LNHNV and CDR2 YYDKDF (reference sequence). The CDR3 contains 16 residues. V lost 2 bases to trimming and J lost 7 bases; unmatched junction nucleotides: 8. This CDR3 is CATSRLTGGRTEKLFF. The CDR3 DNA follows: TGTGCCACCAGCAGACTTACAGGGGGCAGAACTGAAAAACTGTTTTTT.